This T cell receptor beta chain stems from a study of a mutant IDH1 vaccine in newly diagnosed glioma. Study details: Treated patients, averaging around 40 years, were around 62% male and about 40% female. Previous treatment comprised radiotherapy, temozolomide, or both, mostly both.

The assay was immunoSEQ multiplex PCR, and TCRdb's table has in-frame clones only and misses some. The table includes around 82,000 clones, more than 65% detected once. Per the germline V gene, CDR1 is SGHVS and CDR2 is FQNEAQ. This CDR3 contains 17 residues. The junction had 11 bases not matched to a gene; V was cut back by 2 bases and J by 7 bases. Time point noted: baseline, week 1 (first vaccination visit). Treatment noted: pre-vaccination baseline after standard-of-care therapy. This clone was seen just once. Its antigen is still unknown. Study-wide results and limits: Among all patients, vaccine-induced immune responses occurred in around 94%.

This clonotype was obtained from a middle-aged man with glioma. Some clones in this sample may be carry-over from other donors' samples. Source: PBMCs, taken from a glioma patient treated with radiotherapy, temozolomide or both. The chain employs TRBV7-8 and TRBJ1-6, with 7 positions matching TRBD1. CDR3 DNA: TGTGCCAGCAGCTTAAGTGGTTGGGGGACAGAAAATTCACCCCTCCACTTT. Its protein is CASSLSGWGTENSPLHF.